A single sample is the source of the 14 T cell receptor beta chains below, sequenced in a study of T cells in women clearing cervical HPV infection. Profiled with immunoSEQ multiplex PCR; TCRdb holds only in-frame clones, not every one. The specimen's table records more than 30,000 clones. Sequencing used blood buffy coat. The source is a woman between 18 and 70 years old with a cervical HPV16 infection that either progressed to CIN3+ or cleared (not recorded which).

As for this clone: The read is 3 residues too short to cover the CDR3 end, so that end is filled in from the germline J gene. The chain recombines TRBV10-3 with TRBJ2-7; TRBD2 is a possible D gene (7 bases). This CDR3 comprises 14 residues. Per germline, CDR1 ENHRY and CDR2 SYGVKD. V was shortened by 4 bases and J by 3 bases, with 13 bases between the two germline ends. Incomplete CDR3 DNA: TGTGCCATCAGTGGGGCGGGGGCCTACTACGAG. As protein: CAISGAGAYYE. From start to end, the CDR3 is CAISGAGAYYEQYF.

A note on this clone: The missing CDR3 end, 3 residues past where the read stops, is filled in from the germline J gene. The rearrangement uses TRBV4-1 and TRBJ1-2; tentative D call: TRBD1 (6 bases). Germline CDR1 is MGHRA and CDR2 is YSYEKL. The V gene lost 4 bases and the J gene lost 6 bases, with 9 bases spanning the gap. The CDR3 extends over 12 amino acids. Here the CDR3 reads CASSPGQNGYTF. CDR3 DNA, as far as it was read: TGCGCCAGCAGCCCAGGACAGAATGGC.

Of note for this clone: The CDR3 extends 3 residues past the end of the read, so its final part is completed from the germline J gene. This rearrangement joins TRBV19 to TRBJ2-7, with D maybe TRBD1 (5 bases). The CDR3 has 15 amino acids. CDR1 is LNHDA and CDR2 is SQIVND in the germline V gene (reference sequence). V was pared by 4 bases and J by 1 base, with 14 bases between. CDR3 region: CASSKADTLSYEQYF. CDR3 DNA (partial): TGTGCCAGTAGTAAGGCGGACACGTTATCCTACGAG.

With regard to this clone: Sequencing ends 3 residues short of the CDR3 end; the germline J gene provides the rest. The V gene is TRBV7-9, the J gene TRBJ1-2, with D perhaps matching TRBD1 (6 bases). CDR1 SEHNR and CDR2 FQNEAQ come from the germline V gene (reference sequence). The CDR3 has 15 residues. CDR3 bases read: TGTGCCAGCAGCCCGACTTGGGGGGGCTACAATGAC. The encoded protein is CASSPTWGGYND. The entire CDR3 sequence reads CASSPTWGGYNDYTF.

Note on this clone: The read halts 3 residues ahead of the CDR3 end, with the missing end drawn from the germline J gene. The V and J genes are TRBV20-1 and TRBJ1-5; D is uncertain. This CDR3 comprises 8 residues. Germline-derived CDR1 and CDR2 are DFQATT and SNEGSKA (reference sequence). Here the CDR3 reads CSAGPQHF. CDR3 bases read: TGCAGTGCTGGCCCC.

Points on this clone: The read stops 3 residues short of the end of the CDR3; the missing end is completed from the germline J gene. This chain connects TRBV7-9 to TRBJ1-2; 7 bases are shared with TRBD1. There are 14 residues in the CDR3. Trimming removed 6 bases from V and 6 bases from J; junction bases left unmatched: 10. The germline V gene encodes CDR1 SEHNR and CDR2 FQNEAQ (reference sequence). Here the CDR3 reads CASSWDSGTDGYTF. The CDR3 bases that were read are TGTGCCAGCAGTTGGGACAGCGGAACAGATGGC.

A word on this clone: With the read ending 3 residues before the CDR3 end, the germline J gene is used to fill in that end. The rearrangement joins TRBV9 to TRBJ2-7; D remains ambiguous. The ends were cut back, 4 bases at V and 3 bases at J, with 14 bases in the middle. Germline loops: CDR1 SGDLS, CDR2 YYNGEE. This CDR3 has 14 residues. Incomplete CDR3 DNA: TGTGCCAGCAGCCCCAGAAGTCTCGACTACGAG. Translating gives CASSPRSLDYE. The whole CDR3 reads CASSPRSLDYEQYF.

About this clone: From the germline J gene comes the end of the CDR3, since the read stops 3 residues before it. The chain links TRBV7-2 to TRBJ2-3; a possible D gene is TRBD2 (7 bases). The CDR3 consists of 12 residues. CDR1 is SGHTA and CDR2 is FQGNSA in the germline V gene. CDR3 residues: CASSRGGETQYF. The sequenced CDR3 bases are TGTGCCAGCAGCCGAGGGGGGGAGACG.

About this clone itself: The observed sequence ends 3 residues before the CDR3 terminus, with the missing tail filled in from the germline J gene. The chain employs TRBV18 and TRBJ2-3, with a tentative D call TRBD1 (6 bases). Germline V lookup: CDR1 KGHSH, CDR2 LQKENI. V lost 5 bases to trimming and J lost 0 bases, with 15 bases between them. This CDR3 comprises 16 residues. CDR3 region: CASSWQGIPSTDTQYF. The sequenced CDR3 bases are TGTGCCAGCTCATGGCAGGGGATTCCTAGCACAGATACG.

CDR3 DNA, as far as it was read: TGTGCCAGCAGTTCCCGACTAGCCGGGATAGAGACC. Protein sequence: CASSSRLAGIET. The complete CDR3 protein is CASSSRLAGIETQYF. The chain employs TRBV28 and TRBJ2-5, with 7 positions matching TRBD2. The sequence runs out 3 residues before the end of the CDR3; the remainder is reconstructed from the germline J gene. The CDR3 sequence is 15 residues long. The V segment lost 4 bases and the J segment 4 bases; nucleotides outside the gene matches: 9. Germline CDR1 reads MDHEN; CDR2 reads SYDVKM.

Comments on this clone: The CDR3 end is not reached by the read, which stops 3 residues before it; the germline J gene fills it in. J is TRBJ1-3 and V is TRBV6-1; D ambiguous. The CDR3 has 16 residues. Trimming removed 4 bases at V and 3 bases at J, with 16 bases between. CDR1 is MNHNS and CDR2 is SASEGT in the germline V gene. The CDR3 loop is CASSANRAGIGNTIYF. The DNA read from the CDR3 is TGTGCCAGCAGTGCTAATAGAGCAGGAATTGGAAACACC.

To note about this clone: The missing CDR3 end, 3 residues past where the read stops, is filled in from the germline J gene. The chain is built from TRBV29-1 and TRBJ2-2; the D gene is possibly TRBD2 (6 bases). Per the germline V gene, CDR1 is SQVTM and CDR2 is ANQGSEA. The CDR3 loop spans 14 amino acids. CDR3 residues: CSVDVGRGANVLFF. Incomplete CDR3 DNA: TGCAGCGTTGATGTGGGGCGCGGGGCCAACGTG.

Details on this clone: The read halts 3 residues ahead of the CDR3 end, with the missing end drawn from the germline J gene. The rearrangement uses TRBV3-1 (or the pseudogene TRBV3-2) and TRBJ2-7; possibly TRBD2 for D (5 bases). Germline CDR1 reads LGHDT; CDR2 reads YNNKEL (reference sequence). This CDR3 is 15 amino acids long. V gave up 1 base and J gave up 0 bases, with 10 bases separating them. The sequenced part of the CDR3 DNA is TGTGCCAGCAGCCAAGTGCGGGTCAACTCCTACGAG. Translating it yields CASSQVRVNSYE. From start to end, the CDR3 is CASSQVRVNSYEQYF.

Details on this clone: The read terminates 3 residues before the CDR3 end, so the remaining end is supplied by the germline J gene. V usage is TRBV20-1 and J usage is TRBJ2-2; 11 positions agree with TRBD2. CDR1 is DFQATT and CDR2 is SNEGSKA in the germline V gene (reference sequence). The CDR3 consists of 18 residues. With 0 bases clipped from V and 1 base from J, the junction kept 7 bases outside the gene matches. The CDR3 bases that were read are TGCAGTGCTAGAGATCTAGCGGGGGGAACTAGGAACACCGGGGAG. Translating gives CSARDLAGGTRNTGE. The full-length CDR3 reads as CSARDLAGGTRNTGELFF.